These 19 T cell receptor beta chains share one sample of origin, sequenced in a study of T cells in Graves' hyperthyroidism and ophthalmopathy. Amplified TCR beta CDR3 regions derived from RNA transcripts. HTBI primers were used for first-round RT-PCR of the TCR CDR3. TCRdb re-called the multiplex PCR reads through MiXCR, storing one row per CDR3 protein. The data contain some 440,000 distinct CDR3 sequences, 15% to 19% of them singletons. Material: blood. The origin of the receptors is a woman aged 18-29 years with Graves' hyperthyroidism.

This clonotype was detected ten times or more. The rearrangement uses TRBV7-8 and TRBJ2-1, with a tentative D call TRBD2 (5 bases). This CDR3 has 13 residues. The germline V and J ends were trimmed by 5 bases and 7 bases, with 12 bases remaining between them. Germline lookup yields CDR1 SGHVS and CDR2 FQNEAQ. Here the CDR3 reads CASSRGLYNEQFF. Here the CDR3 DNA reads TGTGCCAGCAGCCGGGGATTGTATAATGAGCAGTTCTTC.

This clonotype was detected many times. The rearrangement joins TRBV7-9 to TRBJ2-1; possibly TRBD2 for D (5 bases). The germline V gene encodes CDR1 SEHNR and CDR2 FQNEAQ (reference sequence). Between the trimmed V and J ends, which lost 8 bases and 10 bases, there was a span of 15 bases. CDR3 length: 12 amino acids. The CDR3 region has the DNA TGTGCCAGCCGAGGGTGGCAGACCGAGCAGTTCTTC. Translating it yields CASRGWQTEQFF.

This clonotype was recorded at least ten times. The J gene is TRBJ2-5, the V gene TRBV7-9; 7 nucleotides align to TRBD1. The trim removed 5 bases at V and 2 bases at J, leaving 14 bases unmatched. This CDR3 region has 17 residues. In germline, CDR1 is SEHNR, CDR2 FQNEAQ (reference sequence). The CDR3 region has the DNA TGTGCCAGCAGCCGCACCGGCAGGGGACAGATTCAAGAGACCCAGTACTTC. This codes for CASSRTGRGQIQETQYF.

DNA for the CDR3: TGTGCCAGCAGCGAGTCAGGCGTCAAAGAGACCCAGTACTTC. Residues: CASSESGVKETQYF. The V and J genes are TRBV9 and TRBJ2-5; D not certain. Germline V lookup: CDR1 SGDLS, CDR2 YYNGEE. Trimming stripped 3 bases from V and 3 bases from J, with 12 bases between. The CDR3 has 14 residues.

The chain is built from TRBV2 and TRBJ2-1; possible D gene TRBD2, 6 bases. The length of the CDR3 is 15 residues. The V gene lost 6 bases and the J gene lost 3 bases, with 15 bases spanning the gap. CDR1 is SNHLY and CDR2 is FYNNEI in the germline V gene. The CDR3 sequence: CASSLVGRGYNEQFF. The CDR3 nucleotides read TGTGCCAGCAGCTTAGTTGGGCGGGGCTACAATGAGCAGTTCTTC.

On this clonotype itself: A read error may account for a junction end that differs from germline. The V call is TRBV6-2 or TRBV6-3, the J call TRBJ2-7, with 7 bases lining up with TRBD1. Per the germline V gene, CDR1 is MNHEY and CDR2 is SVGEGT. The CDR3 has 9 amino acids. The CDR3 reads CAIRQGPSF. In nucleotides, the CDR3 is TGTGCCATACGACAGGGACCCTCCTTC.

For this clonotype: A junction end diverges from the germline sequence, so it may reflect a read error. V gene TRBV9 combines with J gene TRBJ1-1, with no clear D. The CDR3 is 15 amino acids. Germline CDR1 and CDR2: SGDLS and YYNGEE. The CDR3 is CASSVGGAPNTGAFF. The CDR3, as DNA: TGTGCCAGCAGCGTAGGGGGAGCGCCGAACACTGGAGCTTTCTTT.

This clonotype was seen ten or more times. V gene TRBV2 combines with J gene TRBJ1-6; D may be TRBD1 (6 bases). Germline V gene sequence: CDR1 SNHLY, CDR2 FYNNEI. Trimming took off 8 bases at V and 7 bases at J, with 12 bases between the two ends. CDR3 length: 13 amino acids. The CDR3 spells CASARTENSPLHF. The CDR3 nucleotides are TGTGCCAGCGCCCGGACAGAGAATTCACCCCTCCACTTT.

This clonotype was seen a handful of times. The gene calls are TRBV5-1 and TRBJ2-7, with 10 bases that match TRBD1. The J segment lost 0 bases and the V segment lost 3 bases, leaving 3 bases of the junction unmatched. Germline values: CDR1 SGHRS, CDR2 YFSETQ. CDR3 length equals 15 residues. CDR3 coding DNA: TGCGCCAGCAGCTCTGACAGGGGGCCCTCCTACGAGCAGTACTTC. Translating it yields CASSSDRGPSYEQYF.

The CDR3 here is CSVEDQNTGELFF. The CDR3 region has the DNA TGCAGCGTTGAAGATCAGAACACCGGGGAGCTGTTTTTT. The V gene is TRBV29-1, the J gene TRBJ2-2; D call uncertain. CDR1 and CDR2 from the germline V gene are SQVTM and ANQGSEA. The CDR3 runs to 13 residues. Trimming took off 0 bases at V and 1 base at J, with 3 bases between the two ends.

Ten or more counts support this clonotype. The chain employs TRBV6-9 and TRBJ2-3; 8 nucleotides align to TRBD2. The V gene's germline CDR1 is MNHGY and CDR2 SVAAGI. This CDR3 comprises 16 residues. With 0 bases clipped from V and 4 bases from J, the junction kept 6 bases outside the gene matches. CDR3 protein: CASSYSAGGRSDTQYF. The DNA for the CDR3 is TGTGCCAGCAGTTATTCTGCGGGAGGAAGGTCAGATACGCAGTATTTT.

The chain joins TRBV9 to TRBJ1-4; no reliable D call. V was trimmed by 1 base and J by 2 bases, leaving 9 bases between them. Germline CDR1 and CDR2: SGDLS and YYNGEE. The CDR3 has 15 residues. CDR3 nucleotides: TGTGCCAGCAGCGTACGGTCAGGCACTAATGAAAAACTGTTTTTT. Translating it yields CASSVRSGTNEKLFF.

This clonotype appeared many times. The chain carries TRBV12-3 or TRBV12-4 and TRBJ2-7; unclear D gene. This CDR3 spans 14 amino acids. With 5 bases removed from V and 2 bases from J, the gap between germline ends came to 13 bases. The CDR3 spells CASSPDGSTYEQYF. Here the CDR3 DNA reads TGTGCCAGCAGTCCGGACGGATCCACCTACGAGCAGTACTTC.

The CDR3 protein is CASSMRTYYNEQFF. CDR3 DNA: TGTGCCAGTAGTATGAGGACATACTACAATGAGCAGTTCTTC. The V call is TRBV19, the J call TRBJ2-1, with a weak D call TRBD1 (5 bases). This CDR3 comprises 14 residues. Germline V gives CDR1 LNHDA, CDR2 SQIVND (reference sequence). Trimming shortened V by 3 bases and J by 3 bases, and 9 bases separated the two germline ends.

There are many counts of this clonotype. The chain couples TRBV11-2 to TRBJ2-3, with D perhaps matching TRBD1 or TRBD2 (5 bases each). There are 15 residues in the CDR3. Trimming took 4 bases from V and 1 from J, leaving 12 bases between them. Germline CDR1 and CDR2: SGHAT and FQNNGV. CDR3 residues: CASSSGARGTDTQYF. CDR3 nucleotide sequence: TGTGCCAGCAGCTCCGGGGCCAGAGGCACAGATACGCAGTATTTT.

This clonotype was observed at least ten times. CDR3 amino acids: CASSSGLVTYGRADYEQYF. The CDR3 DNA is TGTGCCAGCAGTTCGGGGTTGGTTACCTACGGGAGGGCGGACTACGAGCAGTACTTC. This chain uses TRBV6-2 or TRBV6-3 with TRBJ2-7; TRBD2 aligns across 8 bases. V gave up 4 bases and J gave up 3 bases; unmatched junction bases: 20. The V gene's germline CDR1 is MNHEY and CDR2 SVGEGT. CDR3 size: 19 residues.

This clonotype was counted at least ten times. This chain joins TRBV30 and TRBJ2-7; no firm D call. CDR3 length: 12 amino acids. Trimming shortened V by 5 bases and J by 3 bases, and 11 bases separated the two germline ends. Looked up from germline, CDR1 is GTSNPN and CDR2 is SVGIG (reference sequence). CDR3 loop: CAWSKGLYEQYF. The CDR3, as DNA: TGTGCCTGGTCCAAAGGGCTCTACGAGCAGTACTTC. Using reference TRBV30 and TRBJ2-7 for the parts outside the CDR3, the full variable domain is SQTIHQWPATLVQPVGSPLSLECTVEGTSNPNLYWYRQAAGRGLQLLFYSVGIGQISSEVPQNLSASRPQDRQFILSSKKLLLSDSGFYLCAWSKGLYEQYFGPGTRLTVT.

A single count supports this clonotype. The chain carries TRBV12-3 or TRBV12-4 and TRBJ2-1, with D tentatively TRBD2 (7 bases). Trimming cost V 3 bases and J 7 bases, with 13 bases left between them. The length of the CDR3 is 14 residues. CDR3 in amino acids: CASSFGGPQNEQFF. DNA for the CDR3: TGTGCCAGCAGTTTCGGGGGGCCCCAAAATGAGCAGTTCTTC.

This clonotype was seen only a few times. V usage is TRBV5-1 and J usage is TRBJ2-2; D gene unclear. Germline CDR1 and CDR2: SGHRS and YFSETQ. The V gene lost 1 base and the J gene lost 6 bases, with 10 bases spanning the gap. This CDR3 spans 14 amino acids. The CDR3 loop is CASSLWAMPGELFF. CDR3 bases: TGCGCCAGCAGCTTGTGGGCCATGCCCGGGGAGCTGTTTTTT. The entire variable domain, with the rest obtained from reference TRBV5-1 and TRBJ2-2, is as follows: KAGVTQTPRYLIKTRGQQVTLSCSPISGHRSVSWYQQTPGQGLQFLFEYFSETQRNKGNFPGRFSGRQFSNSRSEMNVSTLELGDSALYLCASSLWAMPGELFFGEGSRLTVL.